The clone carrying this TCR beta chain has a handful of counts. The sample originates from a study of T-cell memory formation after mild COVID-19. Study context: Each donor largely had its own TCR clusters.

TCRdb processed the 5' RACE reads anew with MiXCR; each CDR3 protein has one entry. The sample carries hundreds of thousands of distinct CDR3 sequences, around a fifth recorded once. Trimming removed 5 bases at V and 0 bases at J, with 11 bases between. The CDR3 consists of 15 residues. Germline lookup yields CDR1 MDHEN and CDR2 SYDVKM. The chain combines TRBV28 with TRBJ1-3; D is ambiguous. The TCR originated in a man aged 18-30 years who had mild COVID-19 (a few samples of this study predate the infection). Cell type and time point are not known. Sample: PBMCs or a T cell subset sorted from them (not recorded which). The CDR3: CASSEMDFSGNTIYF. CDR3 nucleotides: TGTGCCAGCAGTGAAATGGACTTCTCTGGAAACACCATATATTTT.